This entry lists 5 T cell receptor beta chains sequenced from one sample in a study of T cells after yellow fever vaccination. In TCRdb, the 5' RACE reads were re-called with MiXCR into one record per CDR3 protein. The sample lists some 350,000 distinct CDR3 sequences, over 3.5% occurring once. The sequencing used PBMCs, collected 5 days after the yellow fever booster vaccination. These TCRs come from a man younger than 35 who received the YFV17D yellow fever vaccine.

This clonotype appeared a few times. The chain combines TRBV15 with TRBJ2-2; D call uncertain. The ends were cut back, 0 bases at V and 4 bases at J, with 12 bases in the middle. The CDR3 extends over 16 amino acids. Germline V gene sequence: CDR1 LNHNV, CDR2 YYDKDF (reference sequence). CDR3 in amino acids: CATSRDRSAATGELFF. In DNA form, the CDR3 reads TGTGCCACCAGCAGAGACAGGTCTGCAGCCACCGGGGAGCTGTTTTTT.

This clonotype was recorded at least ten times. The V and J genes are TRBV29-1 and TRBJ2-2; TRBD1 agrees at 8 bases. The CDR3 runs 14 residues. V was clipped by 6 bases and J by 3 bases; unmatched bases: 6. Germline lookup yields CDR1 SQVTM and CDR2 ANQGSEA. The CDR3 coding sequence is TGCAGCGTCCCCGGACAGGGACACACCGGGGAGCTGTTTTTT. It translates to CSVPGQGHTGELFF.

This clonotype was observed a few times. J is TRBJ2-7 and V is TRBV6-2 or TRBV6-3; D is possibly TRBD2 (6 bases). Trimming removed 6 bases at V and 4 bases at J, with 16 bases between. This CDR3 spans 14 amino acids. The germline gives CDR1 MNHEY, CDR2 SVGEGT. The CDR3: CASSRRGEMYEQYV. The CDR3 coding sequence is TGTGCCAGCAGCCGACGCGGGGAGATGTACGAGCAGTACGTC.

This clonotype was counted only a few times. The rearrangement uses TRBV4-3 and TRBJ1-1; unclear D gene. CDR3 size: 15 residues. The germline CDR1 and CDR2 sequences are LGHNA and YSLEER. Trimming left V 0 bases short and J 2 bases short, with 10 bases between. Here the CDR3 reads CASSQDRSANTEAFF. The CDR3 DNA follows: TGCGCCAGCAGCCAAGATCGGTCGGCTAACACTGAAGCTTTCTTT.

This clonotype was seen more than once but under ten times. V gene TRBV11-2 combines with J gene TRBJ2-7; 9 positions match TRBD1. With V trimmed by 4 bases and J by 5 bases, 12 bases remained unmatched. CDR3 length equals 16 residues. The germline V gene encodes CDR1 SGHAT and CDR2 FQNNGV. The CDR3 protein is CASSSLSGQGTHEQYF. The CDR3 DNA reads TGTGCCAGCAGCTCTCTCTCGGGACAGGGTACACACGAGCAGTACTTC. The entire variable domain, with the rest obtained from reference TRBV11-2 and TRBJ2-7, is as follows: EAGVAQSPRYKIIEKRQSVAFWCNPISGHATLYWYQQILGQGPKLLIQFQNNGVVDDSQLPKDRFSAERLKGVDSTLKIQPAKLEDSAVYLCASSSLSGQGTHEQYFGPGTRLTVT.